This paragraph reports one T cell receptor beta chain. The data belong to a study of blood T cells in healthy people across ages. A J-beta primer mix and a sample-barcoded 5' primer were used in a second PCR of roughly 6 to 12 cycles. One entry per CDR3 protein, called by TCRdb with MiXCR from the 5' RACE reads. Here the sample spans about 780,000 distinct CDR3 sequences, about 45% being singletons. Sequencing input: blood. The sequence derives from a man older than 75 in good health.

The CDR3 here is CASTTGGMSYNEQFF. DNA for the CDR3: TGTGCCAGCACCACAGGGGGCATGTCCTACAATGAGCAGTTCTTC. The chain combines TRBV5-5 with TRBJ2-1; 9 nucleotides agree with TRBD1. The J segment lost 1 base and the V segment lost 6 bases, leaving 5 bases of the junction unmatched. Germline V lookup: CDR1 SGHKS, CDR2 YYEKEE (reference sequence). The CDR3 is 15 amino acids.